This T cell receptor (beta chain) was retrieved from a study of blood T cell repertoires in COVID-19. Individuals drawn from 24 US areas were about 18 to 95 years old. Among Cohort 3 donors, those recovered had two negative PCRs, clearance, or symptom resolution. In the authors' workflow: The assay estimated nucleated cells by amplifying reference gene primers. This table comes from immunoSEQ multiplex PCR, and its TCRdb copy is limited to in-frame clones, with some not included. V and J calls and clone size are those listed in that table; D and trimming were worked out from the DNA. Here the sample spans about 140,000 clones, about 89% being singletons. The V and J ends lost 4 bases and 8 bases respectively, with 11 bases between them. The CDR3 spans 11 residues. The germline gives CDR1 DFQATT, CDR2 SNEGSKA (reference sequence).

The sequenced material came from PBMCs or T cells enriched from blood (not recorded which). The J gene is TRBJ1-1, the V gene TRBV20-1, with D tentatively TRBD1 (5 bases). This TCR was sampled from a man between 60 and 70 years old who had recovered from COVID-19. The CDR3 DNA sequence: TGCAGTGCTATTAGGACAAGCGAAGCTTTCTTT. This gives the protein CSAIRTSEAFF.